The rows below give T cell receptor beta chains drawn from one sample of a study of beta chain features in type 1 diabetes. Generated by immunoSEQ multiplex PCR, the TCRdb table keeps only in-frame clones and is missing some. The table includes 200,000 to 300,000 clones, about a fifth detected once. Sequenced material: naive CD4+ T cells from blood. The receptor source for this set is a woman aged 35 to 49 with type 1 diabetes. CDR3s include the opening cysteine and the closing phenylalanine or tryptophan. D genes are given only for firm matches. Size values are once, few and many counts, or a class for expanded clones, and some rows have none.

CDR3 protein: CASSSTGQNTGELFF
V gene: TRBV7-8
D gene: -
clone size: few
J gene: TRBJ2-2

CDR3 protein: CASSFDRGSEKLFF
V gene: TRBV7-9
D gene: TRBD1
clone size: -
J gene: TRBJ1-4

CDR3 protein: CSASTNEAFF
V gene: TRBV20-1
D gene: -
clone size: -
J gene: TRBJ1-1

CDR3 protein: CAWSDGSSNEQFF
V gene: TRBV30
D gene: -
clone size: -
J gene: TRBJ2-1

CDR3 protein: CASSLGAGGLGASAYEQYF
V gene: TRBV7-2
D gene: TRBD1
clone size: -
J gene: TRBJ2-7

CDR3 protein: CAWTQESGRAIETQYF
V gene: TRBV30
D gene: TRBD2
clone size: once
J gene: TRBJ2-5

CDR3 protein: CASSYDDRAYEQYF
V gene: TRBV6-5
D gene: TRBD1
clone size: -
J gene: TRBJ2-7

CDR3 protein: CAWSMGGHTDTQYF
V gene: TRBV30
D gene: -
clone size: -
J gene: TRBJ2-3

CDR3 protein: CASSLLPSSYEQYF
V gene: TRBV7-9
D gene: -
clone size: -
J gene: TRBJ2-7

CDR3 protein: CAISDPDRINEQYF
V gene: TRBV10-3
D gene: -
clone size: -
J gene: TRBJ2-7

CDR3 protein: CASSPQGANTEAFF
V gene: TRBV18
D gene: TRBD1
clone size: few
J gene: TRBJ1-1

CDR3 protein: CASSLTGKSNQPQHF
V gene: TRBV28
D gene: -
clone size: -
J gene: TRBJ1-5

CDR3 protein: CASSPLTDDGYTF
V gene: TRBV18
D gene: -
clone size: -
J gene: TRBJ1-2

CDR3 protein: CSVSTDAYNEQFF
V gene: TRBV29-1
D gene: -
clone size: few
J gene: TRBJ2-1

CDR3 protein: CASLWTPAGTGELFF
V gene: TRBV7-2
D gene: -
clone size: -
J gene: TRBJ2-2

CDR3 protein: CASSPLPNTEAFF
V gene: TRBV18
D gene: -
clone size: -
J gene: TRBJ1-1

CDR3 protein: CASRWATDTQYF
V gene: TRBV25-1
D gene: -
clone size: -
J gene: TRBJ2-3

CDR3 protein: CASSLQGAMAEAFF
V gene: TRBV27
D gene: TRBD1
clone size: -
J gene: TRBJ1-1

CDR3 protein: CASSITGTHTEAFF
V gene: TRBV5-1
D gene: -
clone size: -
J gene: TRBJ1-1

CDR3 protein: CASTWRGTEAFF
V gene: TRBV2
D gene: -
clone size: -
J gene: TRBJ1-1

CDR3 protein: CASSQGLADSETQYF
V gene: TRBV11-2
D gene: TRBD2
clone size: -
J gene: TRBJ2-5

CDR3 protein: CASRHTGGGYNEQFF
V gene: TRBV14
D gene: TRBD1
clone size: few
J gene: TRBJ2-1